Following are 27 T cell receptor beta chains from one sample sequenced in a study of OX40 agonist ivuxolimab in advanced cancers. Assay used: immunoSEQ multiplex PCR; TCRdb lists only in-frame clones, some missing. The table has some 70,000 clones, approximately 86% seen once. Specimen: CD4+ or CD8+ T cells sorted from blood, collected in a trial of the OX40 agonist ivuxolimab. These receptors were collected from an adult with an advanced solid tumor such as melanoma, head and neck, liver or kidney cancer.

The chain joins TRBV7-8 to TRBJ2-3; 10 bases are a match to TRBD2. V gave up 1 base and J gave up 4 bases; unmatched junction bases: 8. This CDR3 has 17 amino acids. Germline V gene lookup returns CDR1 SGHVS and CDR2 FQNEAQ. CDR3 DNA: TGTGCCAGCAGCTTAGGGACTAGCGGAACCTGGGCAGATACGCAGTATTTT. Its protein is CASSLGTSGTWADTQYF.

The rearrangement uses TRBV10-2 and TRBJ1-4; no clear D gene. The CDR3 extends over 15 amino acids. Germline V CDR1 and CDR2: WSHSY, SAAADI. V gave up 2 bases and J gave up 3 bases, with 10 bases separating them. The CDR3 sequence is CASSENGGPNEKLFF. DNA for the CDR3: TGCGCCAGCAGTGAGAACGGAGGCCCTAATGAAAAACTGTTTTTT.

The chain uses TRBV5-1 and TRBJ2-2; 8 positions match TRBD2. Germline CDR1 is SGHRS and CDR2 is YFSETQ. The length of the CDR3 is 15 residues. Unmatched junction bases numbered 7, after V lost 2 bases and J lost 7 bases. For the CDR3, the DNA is TGCGCCAGCAGCTTCGAGCGGGGGCTCGGCGGGGAGCTGTTTTTT. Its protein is CASSFERGLGGELFF. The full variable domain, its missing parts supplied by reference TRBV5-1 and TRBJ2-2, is KAGVTQTPRYLIKTRGQQVTLSCSPISGHRSVSWYQQTPGQGLQFLFEYFSETQRNKGNFPGRFSGRQFSNSRSEMNVSTLELGDSALYLCASSFERGLGGELFFGEGSRLTVL.

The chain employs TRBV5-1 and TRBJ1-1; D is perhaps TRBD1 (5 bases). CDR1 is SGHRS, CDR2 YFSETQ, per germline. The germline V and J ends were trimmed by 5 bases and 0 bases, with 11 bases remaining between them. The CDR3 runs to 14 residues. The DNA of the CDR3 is TGCGCCAGCAGGAGGGGTGGCATGAACACTGAAGCTTTCTTT. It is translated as CASRRGGMNTEAFF.

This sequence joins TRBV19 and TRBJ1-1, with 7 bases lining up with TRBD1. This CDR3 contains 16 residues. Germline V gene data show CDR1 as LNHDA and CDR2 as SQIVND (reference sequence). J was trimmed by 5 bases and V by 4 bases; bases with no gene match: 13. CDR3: CASSTTLTGARTEAFF. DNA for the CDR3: TGTGCCAGTAGTACCACCCTTACAGGGGCCCGGACTGAAGCTTTCTTT.

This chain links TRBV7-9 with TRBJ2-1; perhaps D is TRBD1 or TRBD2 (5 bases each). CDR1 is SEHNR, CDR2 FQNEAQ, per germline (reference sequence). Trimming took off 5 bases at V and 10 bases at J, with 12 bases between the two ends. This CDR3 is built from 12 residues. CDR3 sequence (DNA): TGTGCCAGCAGCCTAATAGGGGACGAGCAGTTCTTC. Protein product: CASSLIGDEQFF.

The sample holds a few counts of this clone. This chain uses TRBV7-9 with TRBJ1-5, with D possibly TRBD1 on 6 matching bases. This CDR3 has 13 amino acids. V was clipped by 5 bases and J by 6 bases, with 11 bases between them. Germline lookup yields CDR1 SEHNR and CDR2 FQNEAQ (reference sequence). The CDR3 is CASSKGGRQPQHF. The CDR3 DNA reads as TGTGCCAGCAGCAAAGGGGGGCGTCAGCCCCAGCATTTT. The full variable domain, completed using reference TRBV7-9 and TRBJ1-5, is DTGVSQNPRHKITKRGQNVTFRCDPISEHNRLYWYRQTLGQGPEFLTYFQNEAQLEKSRLLSDRFSAERPKGSFSTLEIQRTEQGDSAMYLCASSKGGRQPQHFGDGTRLSIL.

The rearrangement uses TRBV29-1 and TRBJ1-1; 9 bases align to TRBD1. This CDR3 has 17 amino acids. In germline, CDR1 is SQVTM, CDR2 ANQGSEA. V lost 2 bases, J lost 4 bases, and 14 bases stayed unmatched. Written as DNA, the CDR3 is TGCAGCGTTGAACTTGGCGGGACAGGGTCTATTGGCACTGAAGCTTTCTTT. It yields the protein CSVELGGTGSIGTEAFF.

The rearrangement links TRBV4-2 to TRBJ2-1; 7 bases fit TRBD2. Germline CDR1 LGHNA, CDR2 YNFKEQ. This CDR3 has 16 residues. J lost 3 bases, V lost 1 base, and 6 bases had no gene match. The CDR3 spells CASSQGGGAGYNEQFF. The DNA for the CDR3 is TGTGCCAGCAGCCAAGGGGGGGGAGCCGGCTACAATGAGCAGTTCTTC.

The CDR3 reads CASSIQGVGELFF. CDR3 coding DNA: TGTGCCAGTAGTATTCAGGGGGTCGGGGAGCTGTTTTTT. The chain joins TRBV19 to TRBJ2-2, with TRBD1 identical over 7 bases. This CDR3 is 13 amino acids long. V dropped 3 bases and J dropped 7; count of bases not matched to a gene: 2. From germline, CDR1 is LNHDA and CDR2 SQIVND (reference sequence). The variable domain in full, with the rest retrieved from reference TRBV19 and TRBJ2-2, is DGGITQSPKYLFRKEGQNVTLSCEQNLNHDAMYWYRQDPGQGLRLIYYSQIVNDFQKGDIAEGYSVSREKKESFPLTVTSAQKNPTAFYLCASSIQGVGELFFGEGSRLTVL.

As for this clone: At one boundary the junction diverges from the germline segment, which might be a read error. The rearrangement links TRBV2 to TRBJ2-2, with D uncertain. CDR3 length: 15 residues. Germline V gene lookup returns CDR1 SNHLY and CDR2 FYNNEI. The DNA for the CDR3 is TGTGCCAGCAGTGAAGCCAGGTCGAACGCCGGGGAGCTGTTTTTT. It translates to CASSEARSNAGELFF. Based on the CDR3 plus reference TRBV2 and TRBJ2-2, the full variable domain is EPEVTQTPSHQVTQMGQEVILRCVPISNHLYFYWYRQILGQKVEFLVSFYNNEISEKSEIFDDQFSVERPDGSNFTLKIRSTKLEDSAMYFCASSEARSNAGELFFGEGSRLTVL.

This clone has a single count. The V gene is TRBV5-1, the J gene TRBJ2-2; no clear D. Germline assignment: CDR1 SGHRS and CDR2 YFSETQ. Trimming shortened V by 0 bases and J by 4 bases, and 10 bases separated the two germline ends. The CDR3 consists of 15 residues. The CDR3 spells CASSLDTSGTGELFF. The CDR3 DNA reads TGCGCCAGCAGCTTGGACACCTCGGGCACCGGGGAGCTGTTTTTT. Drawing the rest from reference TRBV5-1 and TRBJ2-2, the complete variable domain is KAGVTQTPRYLIKTRGQQVTLSCSPISGHRSVSWYQQTPGQGLQFLFEYFSETQRNKGNFPGRFSGRQFSNSRSEMNVSTLELGDSALYLCASSLDTSGTGELFFGEGSRLTVL.

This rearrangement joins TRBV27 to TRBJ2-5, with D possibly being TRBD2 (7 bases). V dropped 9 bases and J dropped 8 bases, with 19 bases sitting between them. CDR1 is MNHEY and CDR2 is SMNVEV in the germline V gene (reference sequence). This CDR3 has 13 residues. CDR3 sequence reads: CASAGARTETQYF. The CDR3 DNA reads TGTGCCAGTGCGGGGGCCCGAACGGAAACCCAGTACTTC.

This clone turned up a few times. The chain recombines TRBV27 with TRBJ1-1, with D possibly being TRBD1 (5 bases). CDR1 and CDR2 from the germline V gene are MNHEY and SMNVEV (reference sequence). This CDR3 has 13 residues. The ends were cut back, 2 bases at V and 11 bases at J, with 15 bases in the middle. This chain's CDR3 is CASSLQGMKYAFF. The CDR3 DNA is TGTGCCAGCAGTTTACAGGGTATGAAGTATGCTTTCTTT.

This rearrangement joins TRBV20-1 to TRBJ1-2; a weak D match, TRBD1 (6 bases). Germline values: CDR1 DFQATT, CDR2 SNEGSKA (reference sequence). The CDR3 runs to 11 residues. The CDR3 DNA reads TGCAGGGGGGGGGCGAACTATGGCTACACCTTC. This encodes CRGGANYGYTF.

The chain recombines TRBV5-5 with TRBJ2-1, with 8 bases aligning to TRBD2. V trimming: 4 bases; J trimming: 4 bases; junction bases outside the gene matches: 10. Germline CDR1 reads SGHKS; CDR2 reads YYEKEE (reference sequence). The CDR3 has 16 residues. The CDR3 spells CASSLSPGLEYNEQFF. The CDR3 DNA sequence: TGTGCCAGCAGCCTTAGCCCGGGACTAGAATACAATGAGCAGTTCTTC.

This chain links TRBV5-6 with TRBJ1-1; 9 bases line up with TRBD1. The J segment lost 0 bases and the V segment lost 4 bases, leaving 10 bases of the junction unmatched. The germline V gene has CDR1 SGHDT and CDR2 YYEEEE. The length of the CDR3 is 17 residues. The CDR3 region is CASSPDRGGAMNTEAFF. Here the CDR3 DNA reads TGTGCCAGCAGCCCGGACAGGGGTGGGGCGATGAACACTGAAGCTTTCTTT.

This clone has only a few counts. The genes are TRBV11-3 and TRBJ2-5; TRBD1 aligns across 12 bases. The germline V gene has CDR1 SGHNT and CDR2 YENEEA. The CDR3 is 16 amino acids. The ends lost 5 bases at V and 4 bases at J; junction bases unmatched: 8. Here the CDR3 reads CASSLPGQGAGETQYF. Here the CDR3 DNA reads TGTGCCAGCAGCCTCCCGGGACAGGGGGCGGGAGAGACCCAGTACTTC.

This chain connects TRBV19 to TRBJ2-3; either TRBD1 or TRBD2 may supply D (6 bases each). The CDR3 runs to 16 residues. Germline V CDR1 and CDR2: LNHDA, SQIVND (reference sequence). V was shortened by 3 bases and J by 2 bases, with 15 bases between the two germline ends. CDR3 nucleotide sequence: TGTGCCAGTAGTATGAAGGGGGGATTCTTCACAGATACGCAGTATTTT. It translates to CASSMKGGFFTDTQYF.

As DNA, the CDR3 is TGTGCCAGCAGCTTAGGAACAGGGGGGGTTGAAGCTTTCTTT. Encoded protein: CASSLGTGGVEAFF. The chain combines TRBV7-8 with TRBJ1-1; 8 bases map to TRBD1. The J segment lost 7 bases and the V segment lost 1 base, leaving 5 bases of the junction unmatched. The germline V gene encodes CDR1 SGHVS and CDR2 FQNEAQ. The CDR3 loop spans 14 amino acids.

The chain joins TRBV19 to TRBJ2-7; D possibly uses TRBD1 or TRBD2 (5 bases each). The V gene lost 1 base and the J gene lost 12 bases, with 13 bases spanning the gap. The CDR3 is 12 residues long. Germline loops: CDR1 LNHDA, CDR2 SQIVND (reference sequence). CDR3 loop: CASSIASGTPYF. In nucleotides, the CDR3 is TGTGCCAGTAGTATAGCCTCCGGGACCCCGTACTTC.

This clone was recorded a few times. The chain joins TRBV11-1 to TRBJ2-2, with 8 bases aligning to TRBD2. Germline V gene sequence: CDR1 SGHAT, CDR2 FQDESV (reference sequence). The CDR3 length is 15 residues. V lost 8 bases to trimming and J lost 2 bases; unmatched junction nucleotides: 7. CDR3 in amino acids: CASRDSGVNTGELFF. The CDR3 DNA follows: TGTGCCAGCCGCGATAGCGGGGTCAACACCGGGGAGCTGTTTTTT.

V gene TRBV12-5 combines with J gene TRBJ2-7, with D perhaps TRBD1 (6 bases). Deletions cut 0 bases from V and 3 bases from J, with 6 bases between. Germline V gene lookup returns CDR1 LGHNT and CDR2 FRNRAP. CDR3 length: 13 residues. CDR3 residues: CASGLVGGYEQYF. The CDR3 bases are TGTGCTAGTGGTTTGGTAGGGGGCTACGAGCAGTACTTC.

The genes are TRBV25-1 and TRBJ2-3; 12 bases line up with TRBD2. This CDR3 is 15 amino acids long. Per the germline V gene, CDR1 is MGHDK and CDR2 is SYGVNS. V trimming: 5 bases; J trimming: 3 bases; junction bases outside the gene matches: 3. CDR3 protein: CASSRTSGKTDTQYF. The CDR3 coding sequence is TGTGCCAGCAGTCGGACTAGCGGGAAGACAGATACGCAGTATTTT.

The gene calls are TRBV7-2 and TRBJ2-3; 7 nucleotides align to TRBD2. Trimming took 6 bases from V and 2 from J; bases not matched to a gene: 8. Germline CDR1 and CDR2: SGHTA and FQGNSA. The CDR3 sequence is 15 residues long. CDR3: CASRPAGWDTDTQYF. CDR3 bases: TGTGCCAGCAGACCAGCGGGATGGGACACAGATACGCAGTATTTT.

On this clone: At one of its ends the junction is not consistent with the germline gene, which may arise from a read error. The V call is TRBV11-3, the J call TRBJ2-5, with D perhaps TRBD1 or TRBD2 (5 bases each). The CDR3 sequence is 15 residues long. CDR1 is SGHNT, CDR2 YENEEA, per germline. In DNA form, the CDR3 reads TGTGCCGGCAGCTTACGGGACCTGCCGAGGGAGACCCAGTACTTC. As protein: CAGSLRDLPRETQYF.

CDR3 nucleotide sequence: TGTGCCAGCAGCCAAGCCTCGGGTAATGAAAAACTGTTTTTT. This encodes CASSQASGNEKLFF. The V and J genes are TRBV4-2 and TRBJ1-4; D is ambiguous. Germline V gene data show CDR1 as LGHNA and CDR2 as YNFKEQ. Deletions cut 1 base from V and 4 bases from J, with 7 bases between. The CDR3 consists of 14 residues.